This T cell receptor beta chain was found in a study of yellow fever vaccine responses in identical twins. From the RT-PCR reads, TCRdb called clonotypes with MiXCR, one entry per CDR3 protein. The table includes some 35,000 distinct CDR3 sequences, almost 60% detected once. V lost 5 bases, J lost 4 bases, and 16 bases stayed unmatched. The CDR3 sequence is 18 residues long. The TCR was taken from a woman in her late teens or twenties who received the yellow fever vaccine. The rearrangement uses TRBV12-3 or TRBV12-4 and TRBJ1-5, with 8 bases that match TRBD1. Source: T cells from blood (PBMCs), unsorted or a sorted subset (not recorded which), taken before or after yellow fever vaccination (not recorded which). The DNA for the CDR3 is TGTGCCAGCAGTCTATGGACAGGGCTACGAGGGGGGAATCAGCCCCAGCATTTT. Translating it yields CASSLWTGLRGGNQPQHF.